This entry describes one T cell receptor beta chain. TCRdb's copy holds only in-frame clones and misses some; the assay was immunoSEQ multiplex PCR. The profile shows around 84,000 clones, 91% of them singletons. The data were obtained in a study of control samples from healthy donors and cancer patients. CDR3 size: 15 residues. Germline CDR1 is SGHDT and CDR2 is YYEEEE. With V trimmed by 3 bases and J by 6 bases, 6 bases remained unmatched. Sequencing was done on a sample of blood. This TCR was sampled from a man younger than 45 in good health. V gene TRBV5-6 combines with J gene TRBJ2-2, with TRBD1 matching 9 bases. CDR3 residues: CASSSRDRVPGELFF. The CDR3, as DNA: TGTGCCAGCAGCTCCCGGGACAGGGTACCCGGGGAGCTGTTTTTT.